This T cell receptor beta chain was identified in a study of OX40 agonist ivuxolimab in advanced cancers. Study summary: Every 2 weeks, ivuxolimab was infused into the patients intravenously at between 0.01 and 10 mg/kg. Partial responses were seen in three patients, one with hepatocellular carcinoma and two with cutaneous melanoma. General study findings and limits: Among the lowest levels of clonal expansion were found in partial responders at 0.1-3.0 mg/kg. The study found that CD8+ T cells averaged more expanded clones than CD4+.

Produced via immunoSEQ multiplex PCR; TCRdb's table is partial and in-frame only. The sample comprises 20,000 to 25,000 clones, around 84% of which are singletons, and roughly 27% rests with the top ten. This clone is a singleton in its sample. Its antigen is not known. Germline-derived CDR1 and CDR2 are LNHDA and SQIVND (reference sequence). The CDR3 runs 14 residues. Trimming left V 5 bases short and J 5 bases short, with 15 bases between. V gene TRBV19 combines with J gene TRBJ1-2; unclear D gene. The sample here was CD4+ or CD8+ T cells sorted from blood, taken in a trial of the OX40 agonist ivuxolimab. The TCR comes from an adult with an advanced solid tumor such as melanoma, head and neck, liver or kidney cancer. CDR3 protein: CASSLHVAAYGYTF. CDR3 DNA: TGTGCCAGTAGTCTCCACGTGGCAGCATATGGCTACACCTTC.